The present T cell receptor beta chain was sequenced within a study of cytomegalovirus exposure and HLA in healthy donors. The CDR3 is 15 residues long. V trimming: 0 bases; J trimming: 6 bases; junction bases outside the gene matches: 0. Germline-derived CDR1 and CDR2 are SGDLS and YYNGEE. Donors likely had unrecorded immune exposures despite being nominally healthy when sampled. PCR primers comprised 60 Vbeta and 13 Jbeta primers. Here immunoSEQ multiplex PCR was the method, and the copy in TCRdb shows in-frame clones only, minus some. This table holds 130,000 to 150,000 clones, around 78% found once.

Sequencing input: PBMCs. The clonotype was recovered from a man aged 35 to 55 in good health and CMV-seropositive. The chain is built from TRBV9 and TRBJ1-6; 10 nucleotides align to TRBD1. The CDR3: CASSVGDRGNSPLHF. In DNA, the CDR3 is TGTGCCAGCAGCGTAGGGGACAGGGGTAATTCACCCCTCCACTTT.